This T cell receptor (beta chain) was sequenced during a study of shared clonotypes between healthy human individuals. Method: immunoSEQ multiplex PCR; TCRdb's copy keeps in-frame clones and lacks some. Among over a million clones listed, more than 75% were seen once. CDR1 is LNHDA, CDR2 SQIVND, per germline (reference sequence). The CDR3 spans 18 residues. The V gene end was trimmed by 3 bases and the J gene end by 3 bases; junction bases not matched to a gene: 11. Partitioning of CD4+ cells yielded a CD45RA+ naive subset and a CD45RA-negative memory subset. The table lists this clone with a few counts. The antigen remains unidentified. Study observations and caveats: Researchers found naive subsets generally carried larger estimated richness than memory subsets. All-four-donor shared clonotypes had higher generation probabilities than non-shared clonotypes did. The sole specimen, blood, was sampled, and tissue repertoires likely differ.

This TCR was sampled from a man aged 18-30 years in good health. Some clones in this sample may be carry-over from other donors' samples. The rearrangement joins TRBV19 to TRBJ2-2, with 9 nucleotides matching TRBD2. The sample taken for sequencing was memory CD4+ T cells from PBMCs. As to subset: CD45RA-negative fraction. Here the CDR3 reads CASSIPAGGRRDTGELFF. Here the CDR3 DNA reads TGTGCCAGTAGTATCCCTGCGGGGGGGCGCAGGGACACCGGGGAGCTGTTTTTT. The full variable domain, rest sourced from reference TRBV19 and TRBJ2-2, is DGGITQSPKYLFRKEGQNVTLSCEQNLNHDAMYWYRQDPGQGLRLIYYSQIVNDFQKGDIAEGYSVSREKKESFPLTVTSAQKNPTAFYLCASSIPAGGRRDTGELFFGEGSRLTVL.